What follows is one T cell receptor (beta chain) and its context. The table lists this clone with a count of one. Its antigen is not yet known. Base qualities are not provided; no much larger clone lies one nucleotide away. The sample is drawn from a study of cytomegalovirus exposure and HLA in healthy donors (dated 2017 in TCRdb). Background on the whole study: According to an earlier analysis of 587 of the donors, about 179 million T cells yielded 100 million or so unique TCR beta sequences and less than 300 Gb of sequence data. The number of donors typed differed by locus, with roughly 629-640 for A, B, C, DRB1 and DQB1, roughly 520 for DQA1, under 610 for DPA1, and about 450 for DPB1. Both class I and class II loci were covered by HLA typing, at four-digit resolution. Donor age, sex, ethnicity and CMV serostatus were compiled together with the repertoire data. To predict cytomegalovirus infection status, the study brought together high-throughput TCR immunosequencing, statistical association of individual TCRs with disease status, and machine learning. In addition to the first cohort of 650 to 800 subjects, a separate validation cohort of around 110 different subjects was used. Of the approximately 400 genotyped donors, 75% to 85% were placed in the genetic ancestry cluster associated with self-reported Caucasian donors. Approximately 300 gigabases of sequencing data and 75 million to 85 million unique TCR sequences made up an early release that covered 640 HLA-typed donors. Genome-wide SNP genotypes for about 55% of the roughly 670 donors were used in a later genetic analysis, which treated that subset as a discovery cohort. Every repertoire in the discovery cohort had been generated on one and the same sequencing platform. Four or five DR-DQ haplotypes were handled as single units for association and clustering because linkage in the cohort was strong. On average, 235,054 unique TCR beta nucleotide sequences were sequenced per donor among some 420 genotyped donors of the cohort, with 15% to 20% of those sequences being non-productive. The study profiled the T cell repertoires of 500 to 800 subjects by immunosequencing and related them to cytomegalovirus serostatus. Rather than using new phenotypic data, the later analysis identified candidate immune exposures from TCR beta sequences and from how often those sequences occurred across donors. The study was designed to test whether signatures of past pathogen exposure could be identified by cataloging public T cell receptors. To study patterns of TCR occurrence, a later analysis re-analyzed previously published TCR beta repertoires from just over 650 donors and added high-resolution HLA genotyping. An earlier analysis of 587 of the donors used high-throughput TCR beta sequencing to judge whether each TCR beta V gene segment behaved as functional or pseudogenic. What the research found in general, with its limitations: HLA typing was unavailable for some donors at each locus, so association tests used only the typed subset. V-gene and J-gene trimming of TCR beta chains was associated with a missense DCLRE1C variant in a later genetic analysis, and the association was replicated in an independent cohort. The classifier was reported to diagnose cytomegalovirus status with high specificity and sensitivity in both the original cohort and the validation cohort. Most CMV-associated TCR beta chains appeared to be HLA-restricted in a later analysis, and the HLA associations seemed to be driven largely by CMV exposure. Immune exposure information for the cohort was limited to CMV serostatus. The sequencing pipeline was judged likely to have produced a cluster of highly shared sequence variants as a technical artifact. At a false discovery rate of 0.05, a later analysis linked fewer than 20,000 TCR beta sequences to specific HLA alleles. When HLA alleles, especially DR and DQ, strongly co-occurred, TCR associations were difficult to assign to individual alleles. In this cohort, only TCR beta chains were sequenced, and detectable features were limited by the absence of alpha or paired-chain data. According to a later analysis, parvovirus B19, influenza, CMV and Epstein-Barr virus appeared linked to several top co-occurrence clusters. In a later analysis, the rate of TCR association differed among HLA loci, with DRB1 alleles having the most associated TCRs and HLA-C alleles having the fewest. Correlated functional status among segregating V segments might be attributable to linkage disequilibrium, but an unknown experimental factor could not be ruled out. In a later analysis, HLA-associated TCR beta chains showed more clonal expansion and lower generation probabilities than non-associated chains that were equally common. A total of 164 TCR beta chains were listed by the study as associated with cytomegalovirus. The earlier analysis of 587 of the donors excluded some 16 rarely observed V segments, including chromosome 9 orphons, because counts were too low. Compared with the roughly 710-donor mean, donors in an Asian-associated ancestry cluster had fewer N-insertions in productive TCRs, according to a later genetic analysis. The 87-base-pair reads could not distinguish some IMGT-functional V segments, including TRBV6-2 and TRBV6-3, so those segments were excluded. While some public TCRs were present in many individuals, most TCR sequences turned up only very rarely across donors. A further reported finding was that TCR beta sequences accurately predicted the HLA-A and HLA-B alleles for most subjects in the first cohort. In vitro tests confirmed that a few of the cytomegalovirus-associated TCR beta chains recognize cytomegalovirus antigens. The presence/absence analyses assumed that sequencing depth was roughly uniform across donors, and that assumption may not be true. The authors suggested that the approach could potentially be generalized to other disease states and immunological phenotypes. Broadly in line with IMGT annotations, most TCR beta V segments showed up in productive rearrangements about 90% or about 30% of the time in an earlier analysis of around 600 of the donors.

The library was produced with the immunoSEQ multiplex PCR assay. For the multiplex PCR, a mixture combining 60 forward primers for TCR Vbeta segments and 13 reverse primers for TCR Jbeta segments was used. A multiplex PCR assay on genomic DNA amplified the CDR3 region of rearranged TCR beta genes. The Illumina HiSeq System was used to sequence the amplified TCR beta libraries as 87-base-pair reads. The study's processing was this. A later analysis tallied some 79 million unique TCR beta chains across the approximately 670 repertoires, and roughly 11 million of those chains were shared by two or more donors. Raw reads were error-corrected and collapsed into unique sequences with a nearest-neighbor algorithm that merged closely related sequences to remove PCR and sequencing errors. CDR3 sequences were aligned to IMGT reference sequences to assign V, D and J gene segments. For a sequence to be retained, at least a six-nucleotide match to both a V gene segment and a J gene segment was required. Rearrangements were classified as productive when the CDR3 lacked stop codons and remained in frame with V and J, and all other rearrangements were classified as non-productive. Following IMGT convention, CDR3 was defined as the stretch from the second conserved V-encoded cysteine to the conserved J-encoded phenylalanine. In an earlier analysis of more than 550 of the donors, sequences lacking an unambiguous match to a single V gene segment were excluded. An earlier analysis of 500 to 600 of the donors classified V segments as functional when productive rearrangements were above 56.7% and as segregating when the standard deviation between donors was above 5%. A statistical classification framework was developed to diagnose cytomegalovirus status using the catalog of TCR beta chain sequences. A later analysis assigned V and J genes by comparing TCR nucleotide sequences with IMGT/GENE-DB human TR gene sequences. In a later analysis, CDR3 sequences and most-parsimonious VDJ recombination scenarios were assigned using the TCRdist pipeline. In a later analysis, each TCR beta chain was defined by its CDR3 amino acid sequence together with its V-gene family, and reads lacking a unique V-gene family were excluded. A later analysis removed over 500 highly shared, low-generation-probability nucleotide sequences to deal with suspected cross-contamination and a sequencing artifact. For each public chain, a later analysis derived a clonal expansion index from normalized ranks of inferred template counts within each repertoire. Generation probabilities in a later analysis came from a VDJ recombination model fitted to out-of-frame rearrangements, and those results were checked against IGoR. A later analysis scored TCR-TCR, TCR-HLA and TCR-CMV co-occurrence with hypergeometric tests, applying a repertoire-size bias correction to TCR pairs. False discovery rates were estimated in a later analysis by permuting HLA or CMV assignments 20 times. In a later analysis, co-occurring TCRs were grouped using DBSCAN, with TCRdist sequence similarity added in when clustering inside HLA-allele-positive subsets. Co-occurrence clustering excluded repertoires with fewer than 30,000 or more than 120,000 public chains, plus five with anomalous nucleotide sharing. TCRdb stores this immuneACCESS table with in-frame sequences only. Part of the clones is absent; in the studies checked, under half of the shortfall reflects unresolved V genes, and no reason is known for the rest. D and trimming were read from the DNA, whereas the V and J calls and clone size are those reported in that table. This sample holds almost 85,000 clones; over 75% were observed only once. 2.5% of the sample rests with the top ten.

The cohort was made up of 666 healthy bone marrow donors. At the time of sampling, every cohort member was nominally healthy, though immune exposures that went unrecorded were likely present. The donor tested CMV seropositive and was one of the 289 seropositive cohort members. A peripheral blood sample was collected from each donor, and TCR beta sequencing was performed on peripheral blood mononuclear cells. Genomic DNA was extracted from the blood cell samples with the Qiagen DNeasy Blood Extraction Kit. The CDR3 runs 15 residues from the cysteine to the phenylalanine. CDR3 DNA is the only sequence kept; it has 45 bases, read in frame from the first base. For this chain, trimming is 6 bases at the V end and 6 bases at the J end, and the number of junction bases without a gene match is 8. The germline V gene (reference sequence) specifies LNHDA as CDR1 and SQIVND as CDR2.

The chain is made from TRBV19 and TRBJ2-2; 9 central bases correspond to TRBD1. Material: PBMCs. This receptor was taken from a male donor in good health and CMV-seropositive. The nucleotide sequence is TGTGCCAGTAGCCGGGACAGGGCGGTCTCCGGGGAGCTGTTTTTT. It specifies CASSRDRAVSGELFF.